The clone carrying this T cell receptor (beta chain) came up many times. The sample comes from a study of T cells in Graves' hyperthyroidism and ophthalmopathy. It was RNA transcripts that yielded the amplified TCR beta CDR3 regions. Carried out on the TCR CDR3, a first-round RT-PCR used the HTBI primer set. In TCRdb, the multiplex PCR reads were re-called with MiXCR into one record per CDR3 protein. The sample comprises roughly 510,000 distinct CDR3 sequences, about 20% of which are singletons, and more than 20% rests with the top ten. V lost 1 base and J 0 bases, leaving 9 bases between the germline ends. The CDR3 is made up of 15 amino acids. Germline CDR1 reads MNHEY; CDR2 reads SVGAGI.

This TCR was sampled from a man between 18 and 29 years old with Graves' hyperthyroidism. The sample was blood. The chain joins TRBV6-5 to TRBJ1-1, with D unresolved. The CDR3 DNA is TGTGCCAGCAGTTACTGGGGTCTCATGAACACTGAAGCTTTCTTT. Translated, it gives CASSYWGLMNTEAFF.